This T cell receptor beta chain stems from a study of metastatic and nonmetastatic thyroid tumors. TCRdb reassembled clones from the PCR reads with MiXCR. Among about 32,000 clones listed, around 19% were seen once. The length of the CDR3 is 17 residues. V was shortened by 0 bases and J by 9 bases, with 21 bases between the two germline ends. CDR1 is MNHNS, CDR2 SASEGT, per germline. Many counts were recorded for this clone. There were no patients who had received any treatment before thyroid surgery. Sequencing was performed on blood. The TCR comes from a female donor with papillary thyroid cancer or a benign thyroid nodule (not recorded which). Some clones in this sample may be carry-over from other donors' samples. The chain has TRBV6-1 and TRBJ2-1, with TRBD1 as a possible D gene (6 bases). The CDR3 is CASSEAAISGTKLEQFF. CDR3 in DNA: TGTGCCAGCAGTGAAGCGGCAATTTCCGGGACAAAGCTTGAGCAGTTCTTC.